This T cell receptor beta chain was captured in a study of shared clonotypes between healthy human individuals. The CDR3 runs 16 residues. The V segment lost 9 bases and the J segment 5 bases; nucleotides outside the gene matches: 15. CDR1 and CDR2 (germline): SNHLY, FYNNEI. CD45RO-negative, CCR7-selected cells formed the naive CD8 fraction, which excluded terminally differentiated effector memory CD45RA+ cells. Method: immunoSEQ multiplex PCR; TCRdb's copy keeps in-frame clones and lacks some. This table has 2 million or so clones, about 95% appearing once. On this clone: Its target is not known.

Findings of the study overall: Tissue TCR repertoires likely differ from these blood-only repertoires. Although depth was large, rarefaction showed that sequencing of the sorted subsets was incomplete. Lower generation probabilities were found for non-shared clonotypes than for those shared by all four donors.

V is TRBV2 and J is TRBJ2-3, with TRBD1 identical over 9 bases. The source is a man between 18 and 29 years old in good health. The specimen was naive CD8+ T cells sorted from blood. CDR3 nucleotides: TGTGCCAGGGAAAGAACCGGGACAGGGTCGCAAGATACGCAGTATTTT. Protein: CARERTGTGSQDTQYF.